Reported below is one T cell receptor beta chain. The data belong to a study of identical twins. TCRdb re-called the 5' RACE reads with MiXCR, one entry per CDR3 protein. The data hold 500,000 to 550,000 distinct CDR3 sequences, with about 20% observed a single time. CDR1 and CDR2 from the germline V gene are KGHDR and SFDVKD. V trimming: 9 bases; J trimming: 0 bases; junction bases outside the gene matches: 6. The CDR3 loop spans 15 amino acids. The sample was also reused in another study, on T cells expressing NK-cell markers. This second report adds: The authors sequenced eight donors, of whom seven were HCMV-seropositive and one was seronegative. Dominant NKG2C+ clonotypes were found to form about 1.0-7.5% of CD8+ T cells in about six donors.

The chain employs TRBV24-1 and TRBJ2-2, with 7 bases matching TRBD1. This TCR derives from a woman between 18 and 29 years old in good health. Sequenced material: CD4+ T cells sorted from blood. CDR3: CATASGTANTGELFF. In DNA, the CDR3 is TGTGCCACCGCATCCGGGACAGCGAACACCGGGGAGCTGTTTTTT.